The 22 T cell receptor beta chains below come from one sample, sequenced in a study of response to subunit inactivated influenza vaccine. TCRdb re-analysed the RT-PCR reads in MiXCR, keeping a single row per CDR3 protein. The profile shows about 570,000 distinct CDR3 sequences, approximately 10% of them singletons. These data were also filed under a second study, of T cells expressing NK-cell markers. From that paper: UMIs accompanied the 5'RACE template switching by which TCR beta cDNA was made.

Source: PBMCs from blood, taken on the day of vaccination. The receptors stem from a man aged 45-65 years who received an inactivated influenza vaccine.

In its sample, this clonotype was seen a few times. This chain joins TRBV20-1 and TRBJ2-7, with D possibly matching TRBD2 (5 bases). The length of the CDR3 is 14 residues. Deletions cut 0 bases from V and 7 bases from J, with 16 bases between. Per germline, CDR1 DFQATT and CDR2 SNEGSKA (reference sequence). CDR3 nucleotides: TGCAGTGCTAGAGATGCAAGGACTGTCTCGGAGCAGTACTTC. Translated, it gives CSARDARTVSEQYF.

The chain recombines TRBV6-1 with TRBJ2-1; D might be TRBD1 (5 bases). Germline V gene data show CDR1 as MNHNS and CDR2 as SASEGT. The CDR3 is made up of 15 amino acids. V shed 6 bases and J shed 9 bases, with 21 bases lying between them. The DNA for the CDR3 is TGTGCCAGCAGCCGAGACAGCCTTGGGGTGGGTGAGCAGTTCTTC. Its translation: CASSRDSLGVGEQFF.

This sequence joins TRBV5-1 and TRBJ2-3, with TRBD1 matching 8 bases. This CDR3 is built from 18 residues. In germline, CDR1 is SGHRS, CDR2 YFSETQ. V trimming: 4 bases; J trimming: 0 bases; junction bases outside the gene matches: 13. In DNA, the CDR3 is TGCGCCAGCAGCCGAAAACCGAGGACAGGGATTAGCACAGATACGCAGTATTTT. Amino acids: CASSRKPRTGISTDTQYF.

The chain joins TRBV4-1 to TRBJ1-1, with D unclear. CDR1 is MGHRA, CDR2 YSYEKL, per germline. The CDR3 extends over 13 amino acids. V was cut by 3 bases and J by 1 base, with 6 bases left in between. Here the CDR3 DNA reads TGCGCCAGCAGCCAGTGGGGGAACACTGAAGCTTTCTTT. Amino acid sequence: CASSQWGNTEAFF.

This clonotype appeared a few times. The chain couples TRBV27 to TRBJ2-7; D possibly uses TRBD1 or TRBD2 (5 bases each). Germline lookup yields CDR1 MNHEY and CDR2 SMNVEV (reference sequence). V was cut by 6 bases and J by 4 bases, with 13 bases left in between. CDR3 size: 13 residues. The CDR3 sequence: CASRSGGEYEQYF. Written as DNA, the CDR3 is TGTGCCAGCAGGTCTGGGGGAGAGTACGAGCAGTACTTC.

A few counts support this clonotype. V is TRBV12-3 or TRBV12-4 and J is TRBJ2-1; 7 bases align to TRBD2. This CDR3 contains 16 residues. J gave up 2 bases and V 3 bases, and 7 bases lay outside the gene matches. CDR3: CASSFSASGPYNEQFF. The CDR3 DNA is TGTGCCAGCAGTTTTTCGGCTAGCGGACCCTACAATGAGCAGTTCTTC.

A few counts support this clonotype. The V call is TRBV29-1, the J call TRBJ2-1; 10 bases are a match to TRBD2. This CDR3 has 11 residues. Germline CDR1 reads SQVTM; CDR2 reads ANQGSEA. J lost 6 bases, V lost 7 bases, and 0 bases had no gene match. The CDR3 protein is CSASGSNEQFF. CDR3 coding DNA: TGCAGCGCTAGCGGGAGCAATGAGCAGTTCTTC.

This clonotype has only a few counts. The chain combines TRBV30 with TRBJ2-5; 8 nucleotides match TRBD2. Per germline, CDR1 GTSNPN and CDR2 SVGIG (reference sequence). The CDR3 contains 13 residues. With V trimmed by 4 bases and J by 2 bases, 3 bases remained unmatched. CDR3 bases: TGTGCCTGGAAGCGGGAGTGGCAAGAGACCCAGTACTTC. Amino acids: CAWKREWQETQYF.

This clonotype was found a few times. The genes are TRBV20-1 and TRBJ2-5, with 11 nucleotides matching TRBD2. The germline V gene encodes CDR1 DFQATT and CDR2 SNEGSKA (reference sequence). Trimming removed 6 bases from V and 0 bases from J; junction bases left unmatched: 12. CDR3 size: 17 residues. The DNA for the CDR3 is TGCAGTGCCTTCCGACTAGCGGGGAGGGGGTACCAAGAGACCCAGTACTTC. It specifies CSAFRLAGRGYQETQYF.

The table lists this clonotype with a few counts. The chain uses TRBV27 and TRBJ2-7; D unresolved. The germline V gene has CDR1 MNHEY and CDR2 SMNVEV (reference sequence). The CDR3 length is 15 residues. The V and J ends lost 0 bases and 2 bases respectively, with 11 bases between them. The CDR3 region is CASSLSRYGTYEQYF. The CDR3 DNA sequence: TGTGCCAGCAGTTTATCTCGGTATGGGACCTACGAGCAGTACTTC.

This clonotype has a handful of counts. An end of the junction does not agree with germline; a read error may underlie this. The chain carries TRBV7-2 and TRBJ2-1; D is unresolved. The CDR3 consists of 16 residues. CDR1 is SGHTA, CDR2 FQGNSA, per germline. For the CDR3, the DNA is TGCGCCAGCAGCTTGGTTGCGTCTAGCTCCTACAATGAGCAGTTCTTC. Its translation is CASSLVASSSYNEQFF.

The chain couples TRBV5-1 to TRBJ2-7, with D unclear. Germline V gene data show CDR1 as SGHRS and CDR2 as YFSETQ. The CDR3 has 16 residues. V was cut by 1 base and J by 6 bases, with 20 bases left in between. This CDR3 reads CASSLSSGLALTEQYF. The CDR3, as DNA: TGCGCCAGCAGCTTGTCCTCCGGGTTGGCCCTTACCGAGCAGTACTTC. Supplemented by reference TRBV5-1 and TRBJ2-7, the full variable domain reads KAGVTQTPRYLIKTRGQQVTLSCSPISGHRSVSWYQQTPGQGLQFLFEYFSETQRNKGNFPGRFSGRQFSNSRSEMNVSTLELGDSALYLCASSLSSGLALTEQYFGPGTRLTVT.

In this sample, this clonotype turned up a few times. The chain joins TRBV5-4 to TRBJ2-4, with TRBD2 as a possible D gene (6 bases). Trimming pared 1 base from V and 0 bases from J, leaving 23 bases between. The CDR3 runs 20 residues. The germline gives CDR1 SGHNT, CDR2 YYREEE (reference sequence). The CDR3 sequence is CASSLSAGTPQIPAKNIQYF. The CDR3 DNA follows: TGTGCCAGCAGCTTGAGCGCGGGGACTCCCCAGATCCCAGCCAAAAACATTCAGTACTTC.

This clonotype appeared many times. The CDR3 DNA follows: TGTGCCAGCACCGGCTACAATGAGCAGTTCTTC. Residues: CASTGYNEQFF. V usage is TRBV6-1 and J usage is TRBJ2-1; D ambiguous. This CDR3 is built from 11 residues. The V gene's germline CDR1 is MNHNS and CDR2 SASEGT. V lost 7 bases to trimming and J lost 3 bases, with 4 bases between them.

The chain couples TRBV20-1 to TRBJ2-5, with D unclear. CDR3 length equals 13 residues. The germline V gene encodes CDR1 DFQATT and CDR2 SNEGSKA (reference sequence). Trimming removed 4 bases at V and 5 bases at J, with 14 bases between. The CDR3 coding sequence is TGCAGTGCTACCCCCCGCCCCCAGGAGACCCAGTACTTC. Protein product: CSATPRPQETQYF.

There are a few counts of this clonotype. The germline gene is not matched at one end of the junction; a read error may be the cause. The rearrangement joins TRBV30 to TRBJ2-5, with 9 positions matching TRBD1. This CDR3 is built from 12 residues. Germline loops: CDR1 GTSNPN, CDR2 SVGIG (reference sequence). CDR3 residues: CAWSVKQGAGNF. In nucleotides, the CDR3 is TGTGCCTGGAGTGTTAAACAGGGGGCCGGTAACTTC.

This clonotype was detected only a few times. The rearrangement joins TRBV24-1 to TRBJ2-3; maybe TRBD2 (6 bases). The V and J ends lost 4 bases and 6 bases respectively, with 13 bases between them. Germline V lookup: CDR1 KGHDR, CDR2 SFDVKD. The CDR3 is 14 residues long. In DNA, the CDR3 is TGTGCCACCAGTGAGGGGGGATATAAGGATACGCAGTATTTT. It codes for CATSEGGYKDTQYF.

V gene TRBV3-1 combines with J gene TRBJ2-1, with 7 nucleotides matching TRBD2. The junction had 7 bases not matched to a gene; V was cut back by 1 base and J by 13 bases. The CDR3 covers 13 residues. CDR1 is LGHDT and CDR2 is YNNKEL in the germline V gene (reference sequence). CDR3 sequence reads: CASSQGGGLVQFF. The CDR3 coding sequence is TGTGCCAGCAGCCAAGGGGGGGGGTTGGTTCAGTTCTTC.

This clonotype was seen repeatedly, ten times or more. The CDR3 DNA sequence: TGCGCCAGCAGCATGGCCGGGACAGAGACCGGGGAGCTGTTTTTT. Translated: CASSMAGTETGELFF. This chain connects TRBV4-3 to TRBJ2-2; 7 nucleotides agree with TRBD1. The junction had 8 bases not matched to a gene; V was cut back by 5 bases and J by 5 bases. The CDR3 has 15 residues. Germline V gene data show CDR1 as LGHNA and CDR2 as YSLEER.

This clonotype showed up many times. The chain has TRBV12-3 or TRBV12-4 and TRBJ2-7; D is ambiguous. V was clipped by 8 bases and J by 1 base, with 15 bases between them. The CDR3 loop spans 14 amino acids. CDR3 sequence: CASQISTLSYEQYF. CDR3 DNA sequence: TGTGCCAGCCAAATCTCGACACTGTCCTACGAGCAGTACTTC.

The gene calls are TRBV7-2 and TRBJ2-3; TRBD1 might be the D (7 bases). CDR1 is SGHTA, CDR2 FQGNSA, per germline. V lost 3 bases and J 0 bases, leaving 10 bases between the germline ends. The CDR3 is 15 residues long. The chain's CDR3 is CASSFGGQSTDTQYF. The CDR3 DNA reads as TGTGCCAGCAGCTTCGGGGGACAGAGCACAGATACGCAGTATTTT.

There are a few counts of this clonotype. The J gene is TRBJ2-2, the V gene TRBV13, with 10 positions matching TRBD1. The CDR3 runs 14 residues. J was trimmed by 7 bases and V by 3 bases; bases with no gene match: 2. Germline V CDR1 and CDR2: PRHDT, FYEKMQ (reference sequence). CDR3 DNA sequence: TGTGCCAGCAGCTTCCGGGACAGGGGCGGGGAGCTGTTTTTT. Protein sequence: CASSFRDRGGELFF.